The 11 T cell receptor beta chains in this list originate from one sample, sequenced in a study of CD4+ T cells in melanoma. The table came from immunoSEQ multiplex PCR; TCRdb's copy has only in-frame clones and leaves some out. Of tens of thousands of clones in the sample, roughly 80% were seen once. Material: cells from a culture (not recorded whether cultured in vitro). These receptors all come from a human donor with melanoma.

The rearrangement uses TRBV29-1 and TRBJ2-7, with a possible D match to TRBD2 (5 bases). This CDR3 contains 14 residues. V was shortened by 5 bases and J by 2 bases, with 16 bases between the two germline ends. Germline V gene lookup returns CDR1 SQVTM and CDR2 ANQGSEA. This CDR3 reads CSVLPGGRTYEQYF. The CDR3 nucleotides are TGCAGCGTTCTTCCCGGAGGCAGGACCTACGAGCAGTACTTC.

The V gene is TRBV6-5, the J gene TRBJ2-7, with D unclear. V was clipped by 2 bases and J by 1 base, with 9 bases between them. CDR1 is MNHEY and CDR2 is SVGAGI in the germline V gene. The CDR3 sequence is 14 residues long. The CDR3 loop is CASSYGGPSYEQYF. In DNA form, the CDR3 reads TGTGCCAGCAGTTACGGCGGTCCGTCCTACGAGCAGTACTTC.

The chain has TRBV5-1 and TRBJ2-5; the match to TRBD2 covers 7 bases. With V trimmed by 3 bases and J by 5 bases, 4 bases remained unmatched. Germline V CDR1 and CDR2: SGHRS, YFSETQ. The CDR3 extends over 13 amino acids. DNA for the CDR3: TGCGCCAGCAGCTCAGCGGGGCGGGAGACCCAGTACTTC. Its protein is CASSSAGRETQYF.

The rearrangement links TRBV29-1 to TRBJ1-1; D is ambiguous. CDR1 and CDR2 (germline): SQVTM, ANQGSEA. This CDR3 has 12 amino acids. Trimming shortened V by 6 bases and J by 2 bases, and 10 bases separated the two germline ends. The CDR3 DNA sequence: TGCAGCGTCTCTAAGGGTAACACTGAAGCTTTCTTT. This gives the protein CSVSKGNTEAFF.

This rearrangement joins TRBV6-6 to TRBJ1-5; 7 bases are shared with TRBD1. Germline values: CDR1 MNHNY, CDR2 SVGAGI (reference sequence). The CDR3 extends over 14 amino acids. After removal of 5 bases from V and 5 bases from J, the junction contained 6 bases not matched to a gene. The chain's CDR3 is CASSRGQDHQPQHF. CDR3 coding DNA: TGTGCCAGCAGTCGTGGACAGGACCATCAGCCCCAGCATTTT.

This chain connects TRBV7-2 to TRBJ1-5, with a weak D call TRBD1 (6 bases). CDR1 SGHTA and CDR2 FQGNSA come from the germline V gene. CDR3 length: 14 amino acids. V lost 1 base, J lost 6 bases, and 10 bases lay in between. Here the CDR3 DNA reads TGTGCCAGCAGCTTAGTCACAGGGACTCAGCCCCAGCATTTT. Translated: CASSLVTGTQPQHF.

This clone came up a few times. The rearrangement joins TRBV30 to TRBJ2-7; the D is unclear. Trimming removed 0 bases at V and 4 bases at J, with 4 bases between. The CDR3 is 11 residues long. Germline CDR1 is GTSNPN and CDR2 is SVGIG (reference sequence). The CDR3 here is CAWSVRYEQYF. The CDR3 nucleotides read TGTGCCTGGAGTGTGCGATACGAGCAGTACTTC.

CDR3 in DNA: TGCGCCAGCAGCTTGGAACTAGACGATTCCGGGGAGCTGTTTTTT. Translating it yields CASSLELDDSGELFF. This chain joins TRBV5-1 and TRBJ2-2; TRBD2 might be the D (5 bases). The CDR3 has 15 residues. The V gene lost 0 bases and the J gene lost 6 bases, with 12 bases spanning the gap. CDR1 SGHRS and CDR2 YFSETQ come from the germline V gene.

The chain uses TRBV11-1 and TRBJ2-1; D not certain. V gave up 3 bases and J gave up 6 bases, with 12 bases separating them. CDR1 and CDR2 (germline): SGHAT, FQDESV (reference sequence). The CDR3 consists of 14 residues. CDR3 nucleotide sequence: TGTGCCAGCAGCTTCGAGGTTTCAGCCAATGAGCAGTTCTTC. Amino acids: CASSFEVSANEQFF.

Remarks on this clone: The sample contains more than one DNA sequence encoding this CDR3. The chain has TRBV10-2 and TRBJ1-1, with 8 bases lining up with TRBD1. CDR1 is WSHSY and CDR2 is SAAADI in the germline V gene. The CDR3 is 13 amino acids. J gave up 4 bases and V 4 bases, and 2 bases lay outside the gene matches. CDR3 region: CASSVTGGTEAFF. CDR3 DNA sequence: TGCGCCAGCAGTGTAACAGGGGGCACTGAAGCTTTCTTT.

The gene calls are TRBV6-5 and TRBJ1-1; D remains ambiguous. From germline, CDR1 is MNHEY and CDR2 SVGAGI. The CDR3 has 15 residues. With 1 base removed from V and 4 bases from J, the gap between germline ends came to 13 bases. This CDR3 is CASSYFRGPSTEAFF. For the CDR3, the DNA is TGTGCCAGCAGTTACTTTAGAGGGCCCTCCACTGAAGCTTTCTTT.